The source of this T cell receptor beta chain is a study of cytomegalovirus exposure and HLA in healthy donors. Use of 60 Vbeta and 13 Jbeta primers characterized the PCR. Profiled with immunoSEQ multiplex PCR; TCRdb holds only in-frame clones, not every one. This table lists some 72,000 clones. The ends were cut back, 2 bases at V and 0 bases at J, with 10 bases in the middle. This CDR3 has 15 residues. The germline gives CDR1 MNHNY, CDR2 SVGAGI (reference sequence). The TCR comes from a man aged 25 to 40 in good health and CMV-seronegative. The chain has TRBV6-6 and TRBJ1-1; D is ambiguous. The sample comprised PBMCs. The CDR3 sequence: CASSYDGAVNTEAFF. CDR3 sequence (DNA): TGTGCCAGCAGTTACGACGGAGCAGTGAACACTGAAGCTTTCTTT.